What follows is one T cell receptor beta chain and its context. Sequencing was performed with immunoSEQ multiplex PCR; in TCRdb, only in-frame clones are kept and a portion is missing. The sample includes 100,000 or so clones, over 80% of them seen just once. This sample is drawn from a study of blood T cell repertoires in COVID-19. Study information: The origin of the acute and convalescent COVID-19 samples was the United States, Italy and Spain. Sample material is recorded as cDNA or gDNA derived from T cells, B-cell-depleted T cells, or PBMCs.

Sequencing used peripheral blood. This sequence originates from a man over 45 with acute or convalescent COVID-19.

The CDR3 DNA is TGTGCCAGCAGTGGAGGCCGACTGGGTAACTATGGCTACACCTTC. Residues: CASSGGRLGNYGYTF. The chain carries TRBV2 and TRBJ1-2; D is unclear. The CDR3 sequence is 15 residues long. With 4 bases removed from V and 1 base from J, the gap between germline ends came to 13 bases. Per the germline V gene, CDR1 is SNHLY and CDR2 is FYNNEI.